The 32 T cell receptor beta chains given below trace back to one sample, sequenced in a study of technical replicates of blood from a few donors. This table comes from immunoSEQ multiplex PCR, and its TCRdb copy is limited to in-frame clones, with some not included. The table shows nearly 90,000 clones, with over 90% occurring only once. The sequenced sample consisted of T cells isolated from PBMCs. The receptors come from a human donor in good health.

In DNA form, the CDR3 reads TGTGCCAGCAGCTTAGACCGGGGAGAGACCCAGTACTTC. It translates to CASSLDRGETQYF. The chain recombines TRBV11-2 with TRBJ2-5, with D possibly being TRBD2 (5 bases). Trimming took 0 bases from V and 4 from J, leaving 6 bases between them. Germline V gives CDR1 SGHAT, CDR2 FQNNGV. This CDR3 comprises 13 residues.

The CDR3 reads CASSLGGNYEQYF. The CDR3 bases are TGCGCCAGCAGCCTCGGAGGGAACTACGAGCAGTACTTC. The chain uses TRBV5-1 and TRBJ2-7; weak D call: TRBD2 (6 bases). CDR3 length equals 13 residues. CDR1 is SGHRS and CDR2 is YFSETQ in the germline V gene. V was cut by 4 bases and J by 3 bases, with 11 bases left in between.

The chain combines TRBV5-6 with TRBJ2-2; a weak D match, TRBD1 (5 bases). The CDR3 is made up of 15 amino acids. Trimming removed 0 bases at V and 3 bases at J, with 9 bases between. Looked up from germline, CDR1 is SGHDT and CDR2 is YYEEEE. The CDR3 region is CASSLGDRYTGELFF. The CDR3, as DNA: TGTGCCAGCAGCTTGGGAGACAGATACACCGGGGAGCTGTTTTTT.

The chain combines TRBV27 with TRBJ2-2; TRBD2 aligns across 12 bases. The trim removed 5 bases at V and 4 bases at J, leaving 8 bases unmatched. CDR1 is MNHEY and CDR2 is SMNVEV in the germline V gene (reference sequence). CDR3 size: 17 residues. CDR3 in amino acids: CASSRRLAGVGTGELFF. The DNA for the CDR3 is TGTGCCAGCAGTCGCAGACTAGCGGGAGTTGGCACCGGGGAGCTGTTTTTT.

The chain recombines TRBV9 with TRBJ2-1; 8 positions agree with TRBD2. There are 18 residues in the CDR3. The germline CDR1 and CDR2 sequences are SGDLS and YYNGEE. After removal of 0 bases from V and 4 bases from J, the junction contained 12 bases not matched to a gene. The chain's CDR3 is CASSVEPGGRALYNEQFF. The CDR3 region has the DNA TGTGCCAGCAGCGTAGAGCCGGGGGGGAGGGCCTTGTACAATGAGCAGTTCTTC.

CDR3 sequence: CASSEALGANYGYTF. The CDR3, as DNA: TGTGCCAGCAGTGAGGCTTTGGGAGCTAACTATGGCTACACCTTC. This rearrangement joins TRBV25-1 to TRBJ1-2; no reliable D call. V was cut by 3 bases and J by 0 bases, with 11 bases left in between. This CDR3 is 15 amino acids long. The germline V gene encodes CDR1 MGHDK and CDR2 SYGVNS.

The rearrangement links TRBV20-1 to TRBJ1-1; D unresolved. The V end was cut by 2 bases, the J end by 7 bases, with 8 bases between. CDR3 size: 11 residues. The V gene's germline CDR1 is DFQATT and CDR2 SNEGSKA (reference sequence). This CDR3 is CSARSLIEAFF. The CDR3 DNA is TGCAGTGCTAGATCGCTAATTGAAGCTTTCTTT.

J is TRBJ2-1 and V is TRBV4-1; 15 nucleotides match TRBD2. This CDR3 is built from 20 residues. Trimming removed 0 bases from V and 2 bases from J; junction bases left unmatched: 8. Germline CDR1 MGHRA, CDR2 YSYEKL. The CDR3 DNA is TGCGCCAGCAGCCAAGATCAGCCGGGACTAGCGGGAGGAGCCTACAATGAGCAGTTCTTC. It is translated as CASSQDQPGLAGGAYNEQFF.

In nucleotides, the CDR3 is TGTGCCAGCAGTTTAAAATACCTCCCAGGAGAGCAGTACTTC. Protein product: CASSLKYLPGEQYF. The chain combines TRBV27 with TRBJ2-7; no clear D. Trimming took off 2 bases at V and 7 bases at J, with 15 bases between the two ends. The CDR3 contains 14 residues. Germline CDR1 is MNHEY and CDR2 is SMNVEV (reference sequence).

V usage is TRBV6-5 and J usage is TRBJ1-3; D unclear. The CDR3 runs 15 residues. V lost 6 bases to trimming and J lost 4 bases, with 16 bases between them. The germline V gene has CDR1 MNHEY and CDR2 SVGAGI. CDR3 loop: CASSLDWTMGNTIYF. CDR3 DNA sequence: TGTGCCAGCAGCCTAGACTGGACTATGGGAAACACCATATATTTT.

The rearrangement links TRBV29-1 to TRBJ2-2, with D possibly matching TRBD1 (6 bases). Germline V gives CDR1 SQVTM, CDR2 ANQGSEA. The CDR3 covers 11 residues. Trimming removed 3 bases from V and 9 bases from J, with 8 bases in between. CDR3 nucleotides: TGCAGCGTTGAGAGGGGGAGGGAGCTGTTTTTT. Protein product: CSVERGRELFF.

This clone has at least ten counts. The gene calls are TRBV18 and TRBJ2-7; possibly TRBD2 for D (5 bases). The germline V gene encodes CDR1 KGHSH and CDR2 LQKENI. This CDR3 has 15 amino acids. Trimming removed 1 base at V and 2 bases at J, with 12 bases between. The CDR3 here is CASSPQGGGTYEQYF. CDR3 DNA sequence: TGTGCCAGCTCACCACAAGGAGGTGGTACCTACGAGCAGTACTTC.

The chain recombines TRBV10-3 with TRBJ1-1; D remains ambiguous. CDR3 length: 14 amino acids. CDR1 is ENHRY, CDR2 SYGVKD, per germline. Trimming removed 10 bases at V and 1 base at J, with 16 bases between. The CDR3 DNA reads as TGTGCCACCGCAATAGGAGAAGGGAACACTGAAGCTTTCTTT. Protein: CATAIGEGNTEAFF.

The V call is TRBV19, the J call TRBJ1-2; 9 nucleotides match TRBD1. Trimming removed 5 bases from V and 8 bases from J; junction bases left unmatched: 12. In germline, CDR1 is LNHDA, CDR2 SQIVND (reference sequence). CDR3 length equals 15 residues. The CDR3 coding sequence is TGTGCCAGTAGTCGAATGTCCGGGACAGGGCTCGGCTACACCTTC. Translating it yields CASSRMSGTGLGYTF.

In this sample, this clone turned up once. The CDR3 bases are TGCGCCAGCAGCCGACTAGCGGGATTAATCACAGATACGCAGTATTTT. Translated, it gives CASSRLAGLITDTQYF. The rearrangement uses TRBV5-1 and TRBJ2-3, with 11 bases aligning to TRBD2. The V and J ends lost 4 bases and 2 bases, in that order; junction bases with no gene match: 6. CDR3 length equals 16 residues. CDR1 is SGHRS, CDR2 YFSETQ, per germline.

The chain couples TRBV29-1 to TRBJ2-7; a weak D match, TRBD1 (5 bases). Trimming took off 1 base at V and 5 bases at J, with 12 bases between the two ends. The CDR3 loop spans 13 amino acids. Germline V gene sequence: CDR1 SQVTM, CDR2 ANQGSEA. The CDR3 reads CSVEAYSGNEQYF. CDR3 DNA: TGCAGCGTTGAAGCTTATTCAGGGAACGAGCAGTACTTC.

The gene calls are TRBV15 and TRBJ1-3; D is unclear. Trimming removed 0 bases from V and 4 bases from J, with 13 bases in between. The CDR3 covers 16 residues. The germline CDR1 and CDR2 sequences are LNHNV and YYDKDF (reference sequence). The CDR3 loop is CATSRDGEGSGNTIYF. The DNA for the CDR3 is TGTGCCACCAGCAGAGATGGGGAGGGTTCAGGAAACACCATATATTTT.

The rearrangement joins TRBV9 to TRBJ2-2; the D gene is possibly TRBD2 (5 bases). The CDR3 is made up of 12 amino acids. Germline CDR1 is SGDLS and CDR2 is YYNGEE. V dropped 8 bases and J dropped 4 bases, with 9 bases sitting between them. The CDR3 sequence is CASTRGTGELFF. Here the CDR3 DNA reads TGTGCCAGTACCCGGGGCACCGGGGAGCTGTTTTTT.

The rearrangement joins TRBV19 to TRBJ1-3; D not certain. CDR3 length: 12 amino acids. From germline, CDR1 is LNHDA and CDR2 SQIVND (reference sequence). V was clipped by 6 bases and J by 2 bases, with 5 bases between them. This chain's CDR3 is CASRAPGNTIYF. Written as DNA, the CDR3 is TGTGCCAGTAGGGCTCCTGGAAACACCATATATTTT. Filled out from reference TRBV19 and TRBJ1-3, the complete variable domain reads DGGITQSPKYLFRKEGQNVTLSCEQNLNHDAMYWYRQDPGQGLRLIYYSQIVNDFQKGDIAEGYSVSREKKESFPLTVTSAQKNPTAFYLCASRAPGNTIYFGEGSWLTVV.

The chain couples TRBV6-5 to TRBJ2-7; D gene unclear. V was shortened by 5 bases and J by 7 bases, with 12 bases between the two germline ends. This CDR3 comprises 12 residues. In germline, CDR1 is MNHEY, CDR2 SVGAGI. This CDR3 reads CASSPLGVEQYF. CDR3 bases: TGTGCCAGCAGTCCCTTGGGCGTTGAGCAGTACTTC.

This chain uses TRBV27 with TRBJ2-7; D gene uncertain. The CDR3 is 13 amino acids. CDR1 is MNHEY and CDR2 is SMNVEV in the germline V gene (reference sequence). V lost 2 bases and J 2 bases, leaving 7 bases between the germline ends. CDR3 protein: CASSLAVTYEQYF. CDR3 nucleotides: TGTGCCAGCAGTTTAGCGGTTACCTACGAGCAGTACTTC.

The chain's CDR3 is CASSDRQGGRGPGNIQYF. In DNA form, the CDR3 reads TGTGCCAGCAGTGACCGACAAGGGGGCAGGGGGCCCGGAAACATTCAGTACTTC. The chain couples TRBV6-1 to TRBJ2-4, with 8 bases fitting TRBD1. The CDR3 covers 18 residues. Germline V CDR1 and CDR2: MNHNS, SASEGT. With 3 bases clipped from V and 6 bases from J, the junction kept 16 bases outside the gene matches.

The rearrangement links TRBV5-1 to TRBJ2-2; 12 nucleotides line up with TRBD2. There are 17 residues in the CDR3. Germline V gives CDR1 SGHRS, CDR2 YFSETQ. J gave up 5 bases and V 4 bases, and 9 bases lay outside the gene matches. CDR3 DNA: TGCGCCAGCAGCACGGTGACTAGCGGGAGACTAACCGGGGAGCTGTTTTTT. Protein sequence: CASSTVTSGRLTGELFF.

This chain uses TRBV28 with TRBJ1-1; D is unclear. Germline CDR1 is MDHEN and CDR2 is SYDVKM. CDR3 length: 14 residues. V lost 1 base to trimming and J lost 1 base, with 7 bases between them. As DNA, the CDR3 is TGTGCCAGCAGTTTATATGACACGAACACTGAAGCTTTCTTT. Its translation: CASSLYDTNTEAFF.

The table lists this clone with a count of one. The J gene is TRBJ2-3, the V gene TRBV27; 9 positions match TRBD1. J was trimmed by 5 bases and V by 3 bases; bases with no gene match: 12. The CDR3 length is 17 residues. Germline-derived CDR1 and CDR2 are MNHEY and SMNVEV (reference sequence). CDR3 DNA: TGTGCCAGCAGTTTGGGGGGACAGGGAGGACCACAAGATACGCAGTATTTT. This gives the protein CASSLGGQGGPQDTQYF.

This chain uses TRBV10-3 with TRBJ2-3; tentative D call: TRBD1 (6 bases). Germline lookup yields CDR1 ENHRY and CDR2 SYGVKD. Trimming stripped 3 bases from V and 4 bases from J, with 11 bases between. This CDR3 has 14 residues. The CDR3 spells CAISEPGHPDTQYF. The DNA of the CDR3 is TGTGCCATCAGTGAACCGGGACACCCAGATACGCAGTATTTT.

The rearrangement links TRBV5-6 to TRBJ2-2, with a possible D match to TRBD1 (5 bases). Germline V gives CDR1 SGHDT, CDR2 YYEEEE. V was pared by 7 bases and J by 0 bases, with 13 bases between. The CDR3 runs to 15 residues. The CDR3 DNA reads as TGTGCCAGCGTTCGTCAGGGTACGAACACCGGGGAGCTGTTTTTT. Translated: CASVRQGTNTGELFF. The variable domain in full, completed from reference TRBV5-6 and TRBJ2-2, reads DAGVTQSPTHLIKTRGQQVTLRCSPKSGHDTVSWYQQALGQGPQFIFQYYEEEERQRGNFPDRFSGHQFPNYSSELNVNALLLGDSALYLCASVRQGTNTGELFFGEGSRLTVL.

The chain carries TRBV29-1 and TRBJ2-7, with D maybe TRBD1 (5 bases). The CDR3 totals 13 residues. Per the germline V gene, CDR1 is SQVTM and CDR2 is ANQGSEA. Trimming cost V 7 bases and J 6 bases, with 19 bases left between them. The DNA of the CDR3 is TGCAGCGCAGAAACAGGAATGTCGGGCGAGCAGTACTTC. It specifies CSAETGMSGEQYF.

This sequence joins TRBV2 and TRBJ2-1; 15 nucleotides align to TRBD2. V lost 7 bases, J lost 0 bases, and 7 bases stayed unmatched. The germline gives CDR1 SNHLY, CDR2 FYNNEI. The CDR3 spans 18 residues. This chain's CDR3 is CASITGTSGGISYNEQFF. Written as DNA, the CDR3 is TGTGCCAGCATTACCGGGACTAGCGGGGGGATCTCCTACAATGAGCAGTTCTTC. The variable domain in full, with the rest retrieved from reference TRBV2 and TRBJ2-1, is EPEVTQTPSHQVTQMGQEVILRCVPISNHLYFYWYRQILGQKVEFLVSFYNNEISEKSEIFDDQFSVERPDGSNFTLKIRSTKLEDSAMYFCASITGTSGGISYNEQFFGPGTRLTVL.

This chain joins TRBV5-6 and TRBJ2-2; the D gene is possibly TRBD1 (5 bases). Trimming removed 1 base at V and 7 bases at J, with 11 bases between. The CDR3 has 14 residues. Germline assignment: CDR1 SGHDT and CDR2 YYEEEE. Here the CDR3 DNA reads TGTGCCAGCAGCTTGACCCAGGGCCTCGGGGAGCTGTTTTTT. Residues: CASSLTQGLGELFF. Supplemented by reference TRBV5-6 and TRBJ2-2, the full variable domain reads DAGVTQSPTHLIKTRGQQVTLRCSPKSGHDTVSWYQQALGQGPQFIFQYYEEEERQRGNFPDRFSGHQFPNYSSELNVNALLLGDSALYLCASSLTQGLGELFFGEGSRLTVL.

This chain's CDR3 is CASSQGQGINQPQHF. The CDR3 coding sequence is TGCGCCAGCAGCCAGGGACAGGGGATCAATCAGCCCCAGCATTTT. The rearrangement links TRBV5-1 to TRBJ1-5; 10 positions agree with TRBD1. CDR1 and CDR2 (germline): SGHRS, YFSETQ. Losses at the gene ends were 4 bases for V and 3 bases for J; bases not matched to a gene: 4. The CDR3 is 15 amino acids.

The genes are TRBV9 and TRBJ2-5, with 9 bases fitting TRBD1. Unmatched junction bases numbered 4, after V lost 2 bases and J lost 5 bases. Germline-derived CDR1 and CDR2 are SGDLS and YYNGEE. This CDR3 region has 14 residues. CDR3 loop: CASSVTGGAETQYF. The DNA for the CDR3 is TGTGCCAGCAGCGTTACAGGGGGCGCGGAGACCCAGTACTTC.